One and the same sample provided the 12 T cell receptor beta chains below, sequenced in a study of blood T cell repertoires in COVID-19 (dated by TCRdb to about 2020). The library was produced with the immunoSEQ multiplex PCR assay. Entries here come from immuneACCESS through TCRdb and include only in-frame sequences with V and J called. Some clones fail to appear in such tables; in the studies checked, an unresolved V gene covers under half of the shortfall, and the cause of the remainder is unknown. For this sample the table gives fewer than 300,000 clones, of which over 80% were detected only once. The ten largest clones take up about 1.4% of the sample. The material sequenced was peripheral blood. All receptors come from a woman aged 40 to 55 who had recovered from COVID-19.

The chain joins TRBV6-6 to TRBJ1-2, with 8 bases matching TRBD1. From germline, CDR1 is MNHNY and CDR2 SVGAGI (reference sequence). The V gene end was trimmed by 2 bases and the J gene end by 6 bases; junction bases not matched to a gene: 5. This CDR3 region has 14 residues. The CDR3 loop reads CASSYLQGVDGYTF. CDR3 nucleotide sequence: TGTGCCAGCAGTTACCTACAGGGGGTAGATGGCTACACCTTC.

V is TRBV7-2 and J is TRBJ1-2; 7 bases fit TRBD1. The germline gives CDR1 SGHTA, CDR2 FQGNSA. The CDR3 is made up of 15 amino acids. The V segment lost 5 bases and the J segment 4 bases; nucleotides outside the gene matches: 10. CDR3 region: CASSAITGESYGYTF. The CDR3 bases are TGTGCCAGCAGCGCGATAACAGGGGAGAGCTATGGCTACACCTTC.

In regard to this clone: The same CDR3 can be traced to other DNA sequences in this sample. This sequence joins TRBV9 and TRBJ1-1; no reliable D call. The V end was cut by 4 bases, the J end by 1 base, with 14 bases between. The CDR3 is 15 residues long. The germline CDR1 and CDR2 sequences are SGDLS and YYNGEE. CDR3 residues: CASSPMGAQNTEAFF. CDR3 DNA sequence: TGTGCCAGCAGCCCCATGGGAGCACAGAACACTGAAGCTTTCTTT.

The gene calls are TRBV5-1 and TRBJ1-1, with D maybe TRBD1 (5 bases). The CDR3 has 14 residues. Per germline, CDR1 SGHRS and CDR2 YFSETQ. The V gene lost 0 bases and the J gene lost 1 base, with 7 bases spanning the gap. In nucleotides, the CDR3 is TGCGCCAGCAGCTTGGTAGGACAGAACACTGAAGCTTTCTTT. Translated: CASSLVGQNTEAFF. Based on the CDR3 plus reference TRBV5-1 and TRBJ1-1, the full variable domain is KAGVTQTPRYLIKTRGQQVTLSCSPISGHRSVSWYQQTPGQGLQFLFEYFSETQRNKGNFPGRFSGRQFSNSRSEMNVSTLELGDSALYLCASSLVGQNTEAFFGQGTRLTVV.

The chain employs TRBV5-6 and TRBJ1-6; 10 nucleotides match TRBD1. CDR1 is SGHDT and CDR2 is YYEEEE in the germline V gene. The length of the CDR3 is 17 residues. The V segment lost 0 bases and the J segment 5 bases; nucleotides outside the gene matches: 5. CDR3 nucleotide sequence: TGTGCCAGCAGCTTGGACCGACAGGGGGCAGATAATTCACCCCTCCACTTT. Translation: CASSLDRQGADNSPLHF.

The chain joins TRBV7-2 to TRBJ1-5; D call uncertain. CDR1 SGHTA and CDR2 FQGNSA come from the germline V gene. The CDR3 totals 15 residues. V gave up 2 bases and J gave up 1 base, with 9 bases separating them. The CDR3 region is CASSLRWQSNQPQHF. As DNA, the CDR3 is TGTGCCAGCAGCTTACGATGGCAGAGCAATCAGCCCCAGCATTTT. Based on the CDR3 plus reference TRBV7-2 and TRBJ1-5, the full variable domain is GAGVSQSPSNKVTEKGKDVELRCDPISGHTALYWYRQSLGQGLEFLIYFQGNSAPDKSGLPSDRFSAERTGGSVSTLTIQRTQQEDSAVYLCASSLRWQSNQPQHFGDGTRLSIL.

This rearrangement joins TRBV11-2 to TRBJ2-1; 7 bases line up with TRBD2. Germline CDR1 reads SGHAT; CDR2 reads FQNNGV. V trimming: 3 bases; J trimming: 0 bases; junction bases outside the gene matches: 2. CDR3 length equals 15 residues. For the CDR3, the DNA is TGTGCCAGCAGCTTCAGGACTAGCTCCTACAATGAGCAGTTCTTC. Its translation is CASSFRTSSYNEQFF.

The rearrangement joins TRBV5-1 to TRBJ2-2; D is possibly TRBD2 (6 bases). Per the germline V gene, CDR1 is SGHRS and CDR2 is YFSETQ. This CDR3 region has 15 residues. V lost 4 bases, J lost 6 bases, and 16 bases lay in between. The CDR3 reads CASSPRDSLAGELFF. The CDR3 DNA reads TGCGCCAGCAGCCCCCGGGACTCCCTCGCCGGGGAGCTGTTTTTT.

The genes are TRBV23-1 and TRBJ2-6; 10 nucleotides align to TRBD1. TRBV23-1 is annotated as an ORF whose role is uncertain. J gave up 4 bases and V 9 bases, and 6 bases lay outside the gene matches. The CDR3 totals 15 residues. CDR3 DNA sequence: TGCGCCAGGGGGACAGGGGCTTCGGGGGCCAACGTCCTGACTTTC. Translated: CARGTGASGANVLTF.

This chain uses TRBV11-2 with TRBJ2-1, with D possibly TRBD2 on 5 matching bases. The ends were cut back, 4 bases at V and 4 bases at J, with 14 bases in the middle. The CDR3 is 15 amino acids. CDR1 SGHAT and CDR2 FQNNGV come from the germline V gene. The CDR3 protein is CASSSAGLAYNEQFF. The CDR3 DNA reads as TGTGCCAGCAGCTCCGCCGGACTCGCATACAATGAGCAGTTCTTC.

The chain has TRBV28 and TRBJ2-6; D remains unclear. V was clipped by 7 bases and J by 0 bases, with 4 bases between them. Germline lookup yields CDR1 MDHEN and CDR2 SYDVKM. This CDR3 comprises 13 residues. DNA for the CDR3: TGTGCCAGCATCCACTCTGGGGCCAACGTCCTGACTTTC. Translation: CASIHSGANVLTF.

The chain uses TRBV24-1 and TRBJ1-2; a weak D match, TRBD1 (5 bases). Per the germline V gene, CDR1 is KGHDR and CDR2 is SFDVKD. V gave up 4 bases and J gave up 8 bases, with 13 bases separating them. CDR3 size: 13 residues. The CDR3 here is CATSDREGRGYTF. CDR3 sequence (DNA): TGTGCCACCAGTGACCGGGAGGGGAGAGGCTACACCTTC.